One sample yielded the 20 T cell receptor beta chains listed below, sequenced in a study of T cells in Graves' hyperthyroidism and ophthalmopathy. There were TCR beta CDR3 regions amplified from RNA transcripts. Using the HTBI primer set, a first-round RT-PCR was run on the TCR CDR3. Via MiXCR, TCRdb re-called the multiplex PCR reads, giving one row per CDR3 protein. The sample contains approximately 400,000 distinct CDR3 sequences, 18% of which appear only once. Material: blood. All receptors come from a man aged 18-30 years with Graves' ophthalmopathy.

This clonotype has a count of ten or more. The chain joins TRBV5-1 to TRBJ2-1, with D uncertain. V lost 0 bases, J lost 0 bases, and 10 bases lay in between. The CDR3 extends over 16 amino acids. Germline V gene data show CDR1 as SGHRS and CDR2 as YFSETQ. The CDR3 reads CASSLVGYDSYNEQFF. In nucleotides, the CDR3 is TGCGCCAGCAGCTTGGTTGGGTATGACTCCTACAATGAGCAGTTCTTC.

The chain employs TRBV20-1 and TRBJ1-2; 9 positions match TRBD1. This CDR3 region has 15 residues. CDR1 and CDR2 (germline): DFQATT, SNEGSKA (reference sequence). With 1 base clipped from V and 8 bases from J, the junction kept 11 bases outside the gene matches. CDR3 DNA sequence: TGCAGTGCTAGAGTGGCGGGACAGGGAAGGAACGGCTACACCTTC. This codes for CSARVAGQGRNGYTF.

This clonotype occurred many times. The V gene is TRBV7-8, the J gene TRBJ1-6; 7 bases are a match to TRBD1. CDR3 length: 15 residues. Germline assignment: CDR1 SGHVS and CDR2 FQNEAQ. With V trimmed by 3 bases and J by 7 bases, 6 bases remained unmatched. CDR3 bases: TGTGCCAGCAGCTTTACCGGGACAGAAAATTCACCCCTCCACTTT. This sequence encodes CASSFTGTENSPLHF.

In its sample, this clonotype was seen many times. The genes are TRBV20-1 and TRBJ1-2; D possibly corresponds to TRBD1 (6 bases). Germline assignment: CDR1 DFQATT and CDR2 SNEGSKA (reference sequence). CDR3 length equals 12 residues. Trimming left V 4 bases short and J 3 bases short, with 9 bases between. The CDR3 DNA reads TGCAGTGCTACGAGGGGGGACTATGGCTACACCTTC. Protein: CSATRGDYGYTF.

In this sample, this clonotype turned up once. This chain joins TRBV6-9 and TRBJ1-2; D may be TRBD1 (5 bases). The CDR3 extends over 14 amino acids. The V gene lost 4 bases and the J gene lost 3 bases, with 12 bases spanning the gap. The germline V gene has CDR1 MNHGY and CDR2 SVAAGI. The CDR3 sequence: CASSFLGAYYGYTF. The CDR3 region has the DNA TGTGCCAGCAGTTTCCTCGGGGCCTACTATGGCTACACCTTC.

This clonotype was observed many times. This chain links TRBV12-3 or TRBV12-4 with TRBJ2-7, with D tentatively TRBD1 or TRBD2 (5 bases each). With 6 bases removed from V and 6 bases from J, the gap between germline ends came to 18 bases. The CDR3 spans 14 residues. In DNA, the CDR3 is TGTGCCAGCAGGCAAGCTGGGGGTTCGTTCGAGCAGTACTTC. It is translated as CASRQAGGSFEQYF.

V gene TRBV10-3 combines with J gene TRBJ1-2; TRBD1 matches at 8 bases. The CDR3 length is 14 residues. Germline V gene data show CDR1 as ENHRY and CDR2 as SYGVKD. J gave up 3 bases and V 4 bases, and 4 bases lay outside the gene matches. CDR3 bases: TGTGCCATCAGTGGGCAGGGGGCCCACTATGGCTACACCTTC. Translation: CAISGQGAHYGYTF.

This clonotype was picked up a small number of times. The chain links TRBV7-6 to TRBJ1-4, with D possibly being TRBD1 (5 bases). The germline V and J ends were trimmed by 2 bases and 8 bases, with 9 bases remaining between them. Germline lookup yields CDR1 SGHVS and CDR2 FNYEAQ. CDR3 length: 13 residues. The CDR3 DNA follows: TGTGCCAGCAGCTTACGGGGGGGGGAAAAACTGTTTTTT. Translation: CASSLRGGEKLFF.

DNA of the CDR3: TGTGCCAGCAGCCAAACGGGACTAGCGGGAGGCCCCCACGAGCAGTACTTC. Residues: CASSQTGLAGGPHEQYF. This chain links TRBV16 with TRBJ2-7; 15 bases match TRBD2. This CDR3 comprises 17 residues. Germline assignment: CDR1 KGHSY and CDR2 FQNENV. The V and J ends lost 2 bases and 5 bases, in that order; junction bases with no gene match: 7.

In its sample, this clonotype was seen many times. CDR3 nucleotide sequence: TGTGCCAGCAGCTTAAGGGGGACAGGAGCCTACAATGAGCAGTTCTTC. It codes for CASSLRGTGAYNEQFF. The rearrangement links TRBV7-3 to TRBJ2-1; 8 nucleotides match TRBD1. The CDR3 contains 16 residues. The germline V gene encodes CDR1 SGHTA and CDR2 FQGTGA. The ends lost 1 base at V and 2 bases at J; junction bases unmatched: 4.

This clonotype was detected many times. The rearrangement links TRBV7-9 to TRBJ2-5; 7 nucleotides agree with TRBD2. This CDR3 is 14 amino acids long. Germline CDR1 is SEHNR and CDR2 is FQNEAQ (reference sequence). V trimming: 5 bases; J trimming: 4 bases; junction bases outside the gene matches: 7. Here the CDR3 reads CASSEGGGGETQYF. The CDR3 nucleotides are TGTGCCAGCAGCGAGGGAGGCGGGGGAGAGACCCAGTACTTC.

This clonotype was found many times. The chain employs TRBV7-9 and TRBJ1-2; D remains unclear. V lost 5 bases and J lost 6, with 13 bases in between. This CDR3 spans 13 amino acids. Looked up from germline, CDR1 is SEHNR and CDR2 is FQNEAQ (reference sequence). The DNA for the CDR3 is TGTGCCAGCAGCCCCCAGGTTGGAGATGGCTACACCTTC. Encoded protein: CASSPQVGDGYTF.

The chain carries TRBV15 and TRBJ1-4; possibly TRBD1 for D (5 bases). Germline V gives CDR1 LNHNV, CDR2 YYDKDF (reference sequence). The CDR3 runs to 15 residues. V gave up 2 bases and J gave up 8 bases, with 15 bases separating them. The CDR3: CATSRSRGGGEKLFF. DNA of the CDR3: TGTGCCACCAGCAGATCCCGGGGTGGGGGGGAAAAACTGTTTTTT.

This clonotype occurred many times. The chain links TRBV28 to TRBJ2-1, with a possible D match to TRBD1 (7 bases). The V end lost 6 bases, the J end lost 2 bases, and 20 bases lay between the germline ends. Germline CDR1 is MDHEN and CDR2 is SYDVKM. This CDR3 spans 17 amino acids. CDR3 protein: CASSTPAQGGPYNEQFF. DNA of the CDR3: TGTGCCAGCAGCACACCGGCCCAGGGGGGTCCCTACAATGAGCAGTTCTTC.

The gene calls are TRBV20-1 and TRBJ2-7; D is unclear. This CDR3 is 11 amino acids long. The germline V gene encodes CDR1 DFQATT and CDR2 SNEGSKA (reference sequence). Trimming cost V 3 bases and J 3 bases, with 6 bases left between them. The CDR3 sequence: CSASTLYEQYF. The CDR3 DNA follows: TGCAGTGCTAGCACCCTCTACGAGCAGTACTTC.

This clonotype occurred a few times. This chain uses TRBV9 with TRBJ1-4; 10 bases line up with TRBD1. Germline-derived CDR1 and CDR2 are SGDLS and YYNGEE. J gave up 6 bases and V 3 bases, and 5 bases lay outside the gene matches. CDR3 length: 15 residues. The CDR3 sequence: CASSGTGTGDEKLFF. The CDR3 bases are TGTGCCAGCAGCGGAACCGGGACAGGGGATGAAAAACTGTTTTTT.

This clonotype has a single count. Being one base from a much bigger clone, this may be a read error. This rearrangement joins TRBV28 to TRBJ2-7; D uncertain. This CDR3 comprises 14 residues. Germline V CDR1 and CDR2: MDHEN, SYDVKM. Here the CDR3 reads CASSWFGLVYERYF. For the CDR3, the DNA is TGTGCCAGCAGTTGGTTTGGGCTGGTATACGAGCGGTACTTC.

The chain uses TRBV7-9 and TRBJ1-2, with a weak D call TRBD1 (6 bases). Per the germline V gene, CDR1 is SEHNR and CDR2 is FQNEAQ (reference sequence). The CDR3 consists of 12 residues. The V end was cut by 5 bases, the J end by 6 bases, with 10 bases between. The DNA of the CDR3 is TGTGCCAGCAGCCGGACAGCGGATGGCTACACCTTC. Protein: CASSRTADGYTF.

The chain couples TRBV11-2 to TRBJ1-6; D is unresolved. Germline V gene data show CDR1 as SGHAT and CDR2 as FQNNGV. CDR3 length: 15 residues. V gave up 1 base and J gave up 11 bases, with 15 bases separating them. CDR3 sequence reads: CASSLGSTRYPPLHF. CDR3 nucleotide sequence: TGTGCCAGCAGCTTAGGTTCGACCCGGTACCCACCCCTCCACTTT.

This clonotype was seen a few times. This chain links TRBV29-1 with TRBJ1-1; tentatively, D is TRBD1 (5 bases). CDR3 length equals 12 residues. V shed 7 bases and J shed 4 bases, with 13 bases lying between them. Germline V lookup: CDR1 SQVTM, CDR2 ANQGSEA. The CDR3 sequence: CSAVWGVTEAFF. CDR3 nucleotides: TGCAGCGCCGTTTGGGGCGTCACTGAAGCTTTCTTT.